This entry concerns a single T cell receptor beta chain. Its antigen is not identified. These data come from a study of T cells after yellow fever vaccination. Points from the study as a whole: From the bulk population, abundant clonotypes could contaminate and appear within FACS-sorted repertoires. Weaker, the secondary response peaked sooner, at day 5 versus 15. Few clonotypes appeared in both CD4 and CD8 compartments.

Per germline, CDR1 MNHEY and CDR2 SMNVEV (reference sequence). V gave up 5 bases and J gave up 3 bases; unmatched junction bases: 7. The CDR3 consists of 15 residues. It was through 5'RACE template switching that TCR cDNA was made, with a universal primer site and UMIs added. A single record per CDR3 protein comes from TCRdb applying MiXCR to the 5' RACE reads. In the table there are 500,000 to 550,000 distinct CDR3 sequences, just over 20% of which are singletons. The chain carries TRBV27 and TRBJ2-7, with 10 bases that match TRBD1. The receptor was isolated from a man in his late teens or twenties who received the YFV17D yellow fever vaccine. The sample here was PBMCs, taken approximately 20 days after the first yellow fever vaccination. The DNA of the CDR3 is TGTGCCAGCAGTCCAAGGGACAGGGGATTCTACGAGCAGTACTTC. Translating gives CASSPRDRGFYEQYF.